This T cell receptor beta chain was identified during a study of blood T cell repertoires in COVID-19. Study details: Acute and convalescent COVID-19 samples came from the United States, Italy and Spain.

Repertoires were generated with immunoSEQ multiplex PCR, while TCRdb's copy carries only in-frame clones and drops some. The table has about 100,000 clones, approximately 90% seen once. The V end was cut by 5 bases, the J end by 4 bases, with 20 bases between. The CDR3 length is 16 residues. Germline lookup yields CDR1 LNHDA and CDR2 SQIVND (reference sequence). This TCR came from a man aged 50-60 years with active COVID-19. This sequence joins TRBV19 and TRBJ1-2; D gene unclear. Sample: peripheral blood. The CDR3 is CASSSTWHQIGYGYTF. The CDR3 region has the DNA TGTGCCAGTAGTTCGACATGGCACCAAATCGGCTATGGCTACACCTTC.